This T cell receptor beta chain was recorded in a study of blood T cell repertoires in COVID-19. For the study at large: COVID-19 samples from acute and convalescent phases originated in the United States, Italy and Spain. Nucleic acid was either cDNA or gDNA, and it came from T cells, B-cell-depleted T cells, or PBMCs.

TCRdb's copy holds only in-frame clones and misses some; the assay was immunoSEQ multiplex PCR. The table records a few hundred thousand clones, approximately 89% of them present only once. This sequence originates from a woman in her 30s with COVID-19, enrolled during active disease. Sequencing was carried out using peripheral blood.

The CDR3 coding sequence is TGTGCCAGCAGCCCCGGGACAGGGGATGACACTGAAGCTTTCTTT. It codes for CASSPGTGDDTEAFF. The chain recombines TRBV5-8 with TRBJ1-1, with 10 bases matching TRBD1. With 4 bases clipped from V and 3 bases from J, the junction kept 6 bases outside the gene matches. There are 15 residues in the CDR3. Germline CDR1 reads SGHTS; CDR2 reads YDEGEE.